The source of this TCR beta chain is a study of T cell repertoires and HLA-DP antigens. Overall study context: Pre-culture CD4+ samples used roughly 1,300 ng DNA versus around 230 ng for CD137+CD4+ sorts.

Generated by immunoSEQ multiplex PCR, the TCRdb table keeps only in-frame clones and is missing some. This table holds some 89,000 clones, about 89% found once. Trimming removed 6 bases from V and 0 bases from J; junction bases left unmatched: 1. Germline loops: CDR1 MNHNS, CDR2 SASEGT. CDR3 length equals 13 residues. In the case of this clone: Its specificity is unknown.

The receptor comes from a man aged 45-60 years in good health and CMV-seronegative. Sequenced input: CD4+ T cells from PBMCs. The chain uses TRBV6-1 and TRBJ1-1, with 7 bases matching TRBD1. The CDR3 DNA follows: TGTGCCAGCAGGACAGGGCTGAACACTGAAGCTTTCTTT. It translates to CASRTGLNTEAFF.